Listed below are T cell receptor beta chains from one sample, sequenced in a study of cytomegalovirus exposure and HLA in healthy donors. Generated by immunoSEQ multiplex PCR, the TCRdb table keeps only in-frame clones and is missing some. The table records 55,000 to 70,000 clones, roughly 84% of them present only once. The sample taken for sequencing was PBMCs. These receptor sequences come from a human donor in good health. CDR3s include the opening cysteine and the closing phenylalanine or tryptophan. A D gene is named only where the DNA matches it firmly. Expanded clones get a size class; other rows say once, few or many, or leave the size out.

V	D	size	J	CDR3	DNA
TRBV28	TRBD1	-	TRBJ1-5	CASTATGVGRQPQHF	TGTGCCAGCACCGCAACAGGGGTGGGAAGGCAGCCCCAGCATTTT
TRBV7-6	TRBD1	-	TRBJ2-5	CASSPRGQGGETQYF	TGTGCCAGCAGCCCACGGGGACAGGGAGGAGAGACCCAGTACTTC
TRBV7-2	TRBD2	once	TRBJ2-7	CASSLVSGSDEQYF	TGTGCCAGCAGCTTAGTGAGCGGGAGTGACGAGCAGTACTTC
TRBV25-1	TRBD2	once	TRBJ2-1	CASSEPTSGSSYNEQFF	TGTGCCAGCAGTGAACCGACTAGCGGGTCCTCCTACAATGAGCAGTTCTTC
TRBV25-1	-	few	TRBJ1-3	CASSDQMDRIDTIYF	TGTGCCAGCAGTGACCAAATGGACAGAATAGACACCATATATTTT
TRBV28	TRBD2	few	TRBJ2-3	CASSLHGTSGRSTDTQYF	TGTGCCAGCAGTTTACATGGGACTAGCGGGAGAAGCACAGATACGCAGTATTTT
TRBV30	-	-	TRBJ2-5	CAWSPGFQETQYF	TGTGCCTGGAGCCCCGGGTTCCAGGAGACCCAGTACTTC
TRBV4-3	-	-	TRBJ2-3	CASSQDPVNVRDTQYF	TGCGCCAGCAGCCAAGACCCCGTCAACGTTCGGGATACGCAGTATTTT
TRBV6-6	TRBD1	-	TRBJ1-2	CASSYTGGESNYGYTF	TGTGCCAGCAGTTATACAGGGGGAGAATCTAACTATGGCTACACCTTC
TRBV4-3	-	-	TRBJ1-1	CASSQAYRATEAFF	TGCGCCAGCAGCCAAGCCTACAGGGCTACTGAAGCTTTCTTT
TRBV7-3	TRBD1	-	TRBJ2-7	CASSLSPGQGASYEQYF	TGTGCCAGCAGCTTAAGCCCGGGACAGGGGGCCTCCTACGAGCAGTACTTC
TRBV7-9	TRBD2	-	TRBJ2-1	CASSLGGLAGGANYNEQFF	TGTGCCAGCAGCTTAGGGGGACTAGCGGGAGGGGCAAACTACAATGAGCAGTTCTTC
TRBV11-2	-	once	TRBJ1-2	CASSLERSYGYTF	TGTGCCAGCAGCTTAGAACGTAGCTATGGCTACACCTTC
TRBV5-1	-	-	TRBJ2-7	CASSSGVPYEQYF	TGCGCCAGCAGTTCGGGGGTCCCCTACGAGCAGTACTTC
TRBV4-3	TRBD2	-	TRBJ2-7	CASSQRTSGSIYNEQYF	TGCGCCAGCAGCCAACGTACTAGCGGGAGTATTTACAACGAGCAGTACTTC
TRBV5-1	TRBD1	-	TRBJ1-5	CASSRKSGTAGGRNQPQHF	TGCGCCAGCAGCCGTAAATCCGGGACAGCGGGTGGTCGCAATCAGCCCCAGCATTTT
TRBV4-1	TRBD2	-	TRBJ2-7	CASSHIGEGSHYEQYF	TGCGCCAGCAGCCATATAGGGGAGGGATCCCACTACGAGCAGTACTTC
TRBV10-3	TRBD1	few	TRBJ2-3	CAISGTGVTDTQYF	TGTGCCATCAGTGGGACAGGGGTCACAGATACGCAGTATTTT
TRBV5-4	TRBD2	-	TRBJ2-1	CASTPTASGISHNEQFF	TGTGCCAGCACCCCAACTGCTAGCGGGATTTCCCACAATGAGCAGTTCTTC
TRBV11-1	-	-	TRBJ1-6	CASSLDSYNSPLHF	TGTGCCAGCAGCTTGGACAGCTATAATTCACCCCTCCACTTT
TRBV7-9	-	-	TRBJ1-1	CASSFNRNTEAFF	TGTGCCAGCAGCTTCAACAGGAACACTGAAGCTTTCTTT
TRBV27	-	-	TRBJ2-1	CASKVLVGRNEQFF	TGTGCCAGTAAAGTTCTAGTGGGGCGGAATGAGCAGTTCTTC
TRBV2	-	-	TRBJ1-1	CASSSQGGLNTEAFF	TGTGCCAGCAGTTCCCAGGGTGGATTGAACACTGAAGCTTTCTTT
TRBV21-1	-	-	TRBJ2-3	CASSKAVASGGTDTQYF	TGTGCCAGCAGCAAAGCCGTCGCTAGCGGGGGCACAGATACGCAGTATTTT
TRBV5-4	TRBD1	-	TRBJ2-5	CASSKGQTYQETQYF	TGTGCCAGCAGCAAGGGACAGACGTACCAAGAGACCCAGTACTTC
TRBV5-6	-	-	TRBJ2-7	CASSLNYEQYF	TGTGCCAGCAGCTTGAATTATGAGCAGTACTTC
TRBV19	-	once	TRBJ1-5	CASSGDRSAKSAPRLRVQHF	TGTGCCAGTAGTGGGGATCGCTCGGCCAAATCAGCCCCTCGACTACGGGTCCAGCATTTT
TRBV7-9	-	-	TRBJ2-5	CASSVGWGQGETQYF	TGTGCCAGCAGCGTGGGGTGGGGTCAGGGAGAGACCCAGTACTTC
TRBV7-8	TRBD2	-	TRBJ2-7	CASSANDLADNYEQYF	TGTGCCAGCAGCGCCAACGATCTAGCGGACAACTACGAGCAGTACTTC
TRBV7-2	-	-	TRBJ2-5	CASSFPVGGRETQYF	TGTGCCAGCAGCTTCCCAGTAGGGGGTAGAGAGACCCAGTACTTC
TRBV7-9	TRBD1	-	TRBJ2-5	CSSSPSTGQETQYF	TGTTCCAGCAGCCCTTCGACAGGGCAAGAGACCCAGTACTTC
TRBV19	TRBD2	-	TRBJ2-1	CASTTRGGAYNEQFF	TGTGCCAGTACCACTCGCGGGGGAGCCTACAATGAGCAGTTCTTC
TRBV7-3	TRBD2	-	TRBJ2-3	CASSSESGGYIDTQYF	TGTGCCAGCAGCTCGGAGAGCGGGGGGTACATAGATACGCAGTATTTT
TRBV7-3	TRBD2	-	TRBJ2-1	CASSLMPPLGLAGTGEQFF	TGTGCCAGCAGCTTAATGCCCCCCCTGGGACTAGCGGGGACGGGTGAGCAGTTCTTC
TRBV20-1	-	-	TRBJ2-1	CSARPSDEQFF	TGCAGTGCTAGGCCTAGTGATGAGCAGTTCTTC
TRBV4-1	TRBD2	-	TRBJ2-3	CASSRGLAAGTDTQYF	TGCGCCAGCAGCCGAGGACTAGCGGCGGGCACAGATACGCAGTATTTT
TRBV2	-	-	TRBJ1-1	CASSEVEGGTEAFF	TGTGCCAGCAGTGAAGTCGAGGGAGGTACTGAAGCTTTCTTT
TRBV7-2	-	-	TRBJ1-3	CASSLTVAGNTIYF	TGTGCCAGCAGCTTAACAGTGGCTGGAAACACCATATATTTT
TRBV19	-	-	TRBJ1-3	CASSIAGRGPGNTIYF	TGTGCCAGTAGTATCGCGGGAAGGGGACCTGGAAACACCATATATTTT
TRBV5-1	TRBD1	once	TRBJ2-7	CASNRDREGYEQYF	TGCGCCAGCAACCGGGACAGGGAGGGCTACGAGCAGTACTTC
TRBV28	TRBD1	-	TRBJ2-7	CASSFTGTGGYEQYF	TGTGCCAGCAGTTTTACCGGGACAGGGGGATACGAGCAGTACTTC
TRBV6-5	-	-	TRBJ1-5	CASSYSAGYANQPQHF	TGTGCCAGCAGTTACTCAGCAGGGTACGCCAATCAGCCCCAGCATTTT
TRBV13	-	-	TRBJ2-3	CASSFDRADTQYF	TGTGCCAGCAGCTTCGATCGAGCAGATACGCAGTATTTT
TRBV5-6	-	-	TRBJ2-7	CASSFGTGHYEQYF	TGTGCCAGCAGCTTTGGAACAGGACACTACGAGCAGTACTTC
TRBV4-2	TRBD2	-	TRBJ2-2	CASSQEPSGSRYTGELFF	TGTGCCAGCAGCCAAGAACCCAGCGGGAGCCGGTACACCGGGGAGCTGTTTTTT
TRBV29-1	TRBD1	-	TRBJ1-2	CSVLRQGYGYTF	TGCAGCGTTCTGAGACAGGGCTATGGCTACACCTTC
TRBV5-8	-	-	TRBJ2-5	CASSFGSSPGRQETQYF	TGTGCCAGCAGCTTTGGATCATCACCAGGGAGGCAAGAGACCCAGTACTTC
TRBV7-9	TRBD2	-	TRBJ2-3	CASSPRGGTSTDTQYF	TGTGCCAGCAGCCCCCGGGGGGGTACTAGCACAGATACGCAGTATTTT
TRBV7-2	-	few	TRBJ1-4	CASSFGQGGKLFF	TGTGCCAGCAGCTTTGGCCAGGGTGGAAAACTGTTTTTT
TRBV10-3	TRBD2	-	TRBJ2-7	CAISVGTSGGPYEQYF	TGTGCCATCAGTGTGGGGACTAGCGGGGGACCATACGAGCAGTACTTC
TRBV6-5	-	-	TRBJ1-6	CASSQGTSPLHF	TGTGCCAGCAGCCAGGGGACTTCACCCCTCCACTTT
TRBV15	-	-	TRBJ1-4	CATSREQGVEKLFF	TGTGCCACCAGCAGAGAACAGGGAGTTGAAAAACTGTTTTTT
TRBV27	TRBD1	-	TRBJ1-2	CASSHTTGGVTVIGYTF	TGTGCCAGCAGTCACACGACAGGGGGCGTGACAGTAATTGGCTACACCTTC